These 10 T cell receptor beta chains were all obtained from the same sample, sequenced in a study of T-cell memory formation after mild COVID-19. TCRdb reprocessed the 5' RACE reads via MiXCR and lists one record per CDR3 protein. The sample has tens of thousands of distinct CDR3 sequences, more than 12% seen once. The specimen sequenced was PBMCs or a T cell subset sorted from them (not recorded which). The receptor source for this set is a man between 18 and 29 years old who had mild COVID-19 (a few samples of this study predate the infection). Cell type and time point are not known.

This clonotype was counted only a few times. CDR3 loop: CSAQIMETGGWTEAFF. DNA of the CDR3: TGCAGTGCCCAAATAATGGAGACAGGGGGCTGGACTGAAGCTTTCTTT. The rearrangement joins TRBV20-1 to TRBJ1-1, with 10 nucleotides matching TRBD1. Germline trimming cut 6 bases from V and 5 bases from J; bases unmatched to any gene: 15. Germline V gives CDR1 DFQATT, CDR2 SNEGSKA (reference sequence). The CDR3 contains 16 residues.

This clonotype appeared a few times. V is TRBV20-1 and J is TRBJ2-7; 7 bases line up with TRBD1. Germline V lookup: CDR1 DFQATT, CDR2 SNEGSKA (reference sequence). V lost 6 bases and J lost 4; bases outside the gene matches: 12. This CDR3 comprises 14 residues. CDR3 bases: TGCAGTGCCCGTGGGACAGTTCAAAGGTACGAGCAGTACTTC. Translating it yields CSARGTVQRYEQYF.

This clonotype came up a few times. This rearrangement joins TRBV20-1 to TRBJ2-5; D is uncertain. Germline CDR1 DFQATT, CDR2 SNEGSKA (reference sequence). The CDR3 consists of 14 residues. The ends were cut back, 5 bases at V and 5 bases at J, with 18 bases in the middle. CDR3 region: CSAGPYGPGETQYF. The CDR3 DNA is TGCAGTGCTGGACCCTATGGTCCCGGGGAGACCCAGTACTTC.

This clonotype was counted between two and nine times. The V gene is TRBV7-2, the J gene TRBJ1-2; D is unclear. The CDR3 length is 15 residues. Trimming removed 4 bases from V and 2 bases from J, with 14 bases in between. Per germline, CDR1 SGHTA and CDR2 FQGNSA. Here the CDR3 DNA reads TGTGCCAGCAGCTCCCCCCCGGGCGAGAACTATGGCTACACCTTC. Translated: CASSSPPGENYGYTF.

The gene calls are TRBV12-3 or TRBV12-4 and TRBJ1-2, with a tentative D call TRBD1 (6 bases). This CDR3 has 15 residues. V was pared by 4 bases and J by 4 bases, with 16 bases between. CDR3 protein: CASSSPQGRFYGYTF. The DNA of the CDR3 is TGTGCCAGCAGTTCCCCACAGGGACGCTTCTATGGCTACACCTTC.

The V and J genes are TRBV30 and TRBJ1-2; no clear D. V was trimmed by 2 bases and J by 2 bases, leaving 12 bases between them. Germline V gene lookup returns CDR1 GTSNPN and CDR2 SVGIG (reference sequence). This CDR3 spans 14 amino acids. In DNA, the CDR3 is TGTGCCTGGAGTAGGGAGCTTATGAACTATGGCTACACCTTC. Protein: CAWSRELMNYGYTF.

This clonotype was detected a few times. V is TRBV6-4 and J is TRBJ1-1; no definite D call. Trimming took 4 bases from V and 0 from J, leaving 6 bases between them. Germline V gives CDR1 MRHNA, CDR2 SNTAGT. The CDR3 contains 13 residues. CDR3 sequence reads: CASSVGMNTEAFF. Here the CDR3 DNA reads TGTGCCAGCAGTGTCGGCATGAACACTGAAGCTTTCTTT.

The rearrangement links TRBV20-1 to TRBJ2-3; either TRBD1 or TRBD2 may supply D (5 bases each). The length of the CDR3 is 14 residues. CDR1 and CDR2 from the germline V gene are DFQATT and SNEGSKA (reference sequence). V was cut by 7 bases and J by 0 bases, with 14 bases left in between. The CDR3 DNA reads TGCAGTGGGGGGAGTCCTACTAGCACAGATACGCAGTATTTT. Protein product: CSGGSPTSTDTQYF.

The chain uses TRBV4-2 and TRBJ1-5, with D possibly being TRBD1 (5 bases). V dropped 0 bases and J dropped 7 bases, with 16 bases sitting between them. The CDR3 sequence is 16 residues long. CDR1 is LGHNA, CDR2 YNFKEQ, per germline. Written as DNA, the CDR3 is TGTGCCAGCAGCCAAGATGGGGATTACAGGTTACAGCCCCAGCATTTT. This translates into CASSQDGDYRLQPQHF.

In its sample, this clonotype was seen a few times. The V call is TRBV12-3 or TRBV12-4, the J call TRBJ1-5; D may be TRBD1 (6 bases). CDR3 length: 15 amino acids. V lost 6 bases to trimming and J lost 0 bases, with 12 bases between them. The CDR3 DNA reads TGTGCCAGCAGACACGGACAGTATAGCAATCAGCCCCAGCATTTT. It encodes CASRHGQYSNQPQHF.